The 9 T cell receptor beta chains below all came from one sample that was sequenced in a study of beta chain features in type 1 diabetes. No antigen has been identified for these receptors. Study-level points and caveats: There was a moderate but significant shortening of TCRB CDR3s in all four CD4+ subsets of Type 1 diabetes patients.

What was sequenced were expressed TCRB transcripts, since all of the isolated RNA had been reverse transcribed. Sequencing used immunoSEQ multiplex PCR; TCRdb keeps in-frame clones, though not all of them. The sample has about 660,000 clones, about 14% seen once. Sequences were obtained from naive CD4+ T cells from blood. These TCRs come from a man aged 18 to 30 with type 1 diabetes.

This clone was seen more than once but under ten times. The chain has TRBV2 and TRBJ1-1; D remains ambiguous. The CDR3 runs 13 residues. Trimming took 5 bases from V and 0 from J, leaving 7 bases between them. The germline CDR1 and CDR2 sequences are SNHLY and FYNNEI. The CDR3 DNA sequence: TGTGCCAGCAGTCGTGGTATGAACACTGAAGCTTTCTTT. It specifies CASSRGMNTEAFF.

In the case of this clone: Other DNA sequences of this sample code for an identical CDR3. The chain employs TRBV7-2 and TRBJ2-7; 9 nucleotides line up with TRBD2. After removal of 1 base from V and 4 bases from J, the junction contained 2 bases not matched to a gene. CDR1 and CDR2 (germline): SGHTA, FQGNSA. CDR3 size: 14 residues. CDR3 loop: CASSLGTSEYEQYF. CDR3 in DNA: TGTGCCAGCAGCTTAGGGACTAGCGAGTACGAGCAGTACTTC.

The chain joins TRBV7-2 to TRBJ1-1; D uncertain. V dropped 1 base and J dropped 6 bases, with 12 bases sitting between them. Germline CDR1 SGHTA, CDR2 FQGNSA. The CDR3 runs to 14 residues. CDR3 sequence reads: CASSLVGFGAEAFF. Here the CDR3 DNA reads TGTGCCAGCAGCTTAGTGGGGTTTGGGGCTGAAGCTTTCTTT.

This chain connects TRBV7-9 to TRBJ2-4; maybe TRBD1 (5 bases). Germline V gives CDR1 SEHNR, CDR2 FQNEAQ (reference sequence). The CDR3 has 15 amino acids. Trimming removed 5 bases from V and 7 bases from J, with 18 bases in between. The CDR3 nucleotides are TGTGCCAGCAGCACAACTCAGGGCTTGGGGAACATTCAGTACTTC. Translation: CASSTTQGLGNIQYF.

The table lists this clone with a few counts. The gene calls are TRBV5-1 and TRBJ1-5, with TRBD1 as a possible D gene (6 bases). V lost 7 bases, J lost 2 bases, and 16 bases lay in between. This CDR3 region has 15 residues. CDR1 is SGHRS, CDR2 YFSETQ, per germline. The CDR3 sequence is CASWGQGPGNQPQHF. The CDR3 DNA reads as TGCGCCAGCTGGGGGCAGGGGCCAGGCAATCAGCCCCAGCATTTT.

This clone showed up just a few times. The chain has TRBV7-9 and TRBJ1-2; no clear D. The CDR3 has 12 residues. The V end lost 3 bases, the J end lost 7 bases, and 9 bases lay between the germline ends. Per germline, CDR1 SEHNR and CDR2 FQNEAQ (reference sequence). CDR3 nucleotide sequence: TGTGCCAGCAGCTTCAACGTGGTTGGCTACACCTTC. This encodes CASSFNVVGYTF.

This clone has just a few counts. The chain uses TRBV30 and TRBJ2-1; 9 bases fit TRBD1. This CDR3 spans 18 amino acids. V was clipped by 2 bases and J by 8 bases; unmatched bases: 19. The V gene's germline CDR1 is GTSNPN and CDR2 SVGIG (reference sequence). The CDR3 nucleotides read TGTGCCTGGAGTCCAACCGGGACAGGGCAGCGGCTAAGGGATGAGCAGTTCTTC. It yields the protein CAWSPTGTGQRLRDEQFF.

Only a few counts were recorded for this clone. The rearrangement uses TRBV19 and TRBJ1-5, with D unresolved. Trimming pared 1 base from V and 4 bases from J, leaving 8 bases between. CDR1 is LNHDA, CDR2 SQIVND, per germline (reference sequence). This CDR3 contains 14 residues. The CDR3 loop reads CASSIVSGNQPQHF. CDR3 nucleotides: TGTGCCAGTAGTATAGTCTCGGGAAATCAGCCCCAGCATTTT. Filled out from reference TRBV19 and TRBJ1-5, the complete variable domain reads DGGITQSPKYLFRKEGQNVTLSCEQNLNHDAMYWYRQDPGQGLRLIYYSQIVNDFQKGDIAEGYSVSREKKESFPLTVTSAQKNPTAFYLCASSIVSGNQPQHFGDGTRLSIL.

This clone was seen only a few times. In the same sample, other DNA sequences code for this CDR3. V usage is TRBV10-3 and J usage is TRBJ2-7, with 8 bases matching TRBD2. The V and J ends lost 6 bases and 6 bases, in that order; junction bases with no gene match: 13. The CDR3 loop spans 15 amino acids. CDR1 is ENHRY and CDR2 is SYGVKD in the germline V gene. The CDR3 nucleotides are TGTGCCATCAGCGAGAAGGGACTAGAAATTGGCGAGCAGTACTTC. It yields the protein CAISEKGLEIGEQYF.